The rows below give T cell receptor beta chains drawn from one sample of a study of early T cells in non-severe SARS-CoV-2 infection. TCRdb used MiXCR to reprocess the 5' RACE reads, holding one entry per CDR3 protein. The profile shows under 30,000 distinct CDR3 sequences, roughly 5% of them singletons. The sample consisted of whole blood. The receptors shown here come from an adult who was a healthcare worker with PCR-confirmed SARS-CoV-2 infection or an uninfected control (not recorded which). CDR3s include the opening cysteine and the closing phenylalanine or tryptophan. The D gene is left open where the match is weak. Where a row states a size, it is once, few, many or the class of an expanded clone; other rows omit it.

>TRBV28|.|TRBJ2-3|.
CATEMTGTPKYF
TGTGCCACCGAGATGACCGGGACTCCGAAGTATTTT
>TRBV11-1|TRBD2|TRBJ2-5|.
CASSSLPRGRLAGQETQYF
TGTGCCAGCAGTTCTCTCCCCCGTGGAAGACTAGCGGGTCAGGAGACCCAGTACTTC
>TRBV2|TRBD2|TRBJ2-1|many
CASSALAGVRSEQFF
TGTGCCAGCAGCGCACTAGCGGGGGTTCGCAGTGAGCAGTTCTTC
>TRBV7-2|.|TRBJ2-3|many
CASSLGLTDTQYF
TGTGCCAGCAGCTTAGGTCTCACAGATACGCAGTATTTT
>TRBV14|TRBD2|TRBJ2-5|many
CASSQGYSRQGTKETQYF
TGTGCCAGCAGCCAAGGGTATTCGAGACAAGGGACTAAAGAGACCCAGTACTTC
>TRBV29-1|.|TRBJ2-1|.
CSVDMLAETNNKQFF
TGCAGCGTTGATATGTTGGCAGAGACAAATAACAAGCAGTTCTTC
>TRBV19|.|TRBJ2-1|many
CASREAAGWYNEQFF
TGTGCCAGTAGAGAAGCTGCGGGGTGGTACAATGAGCAGTTCTTC
>TRBV7-6|TRBD2|TRBJ2-1|medium-sized
CASSLQPTSAYNEQFF
TGTGCCAGCAGCCTCCAACCGACTAGCGCTTACAATGAGCAGTTCTTC
>TRBV5-6|.|TRBJ1-3|many
CASSLPGSITIYF
TGTGCCAGCAGCTTGCCAGGCAGCATCACCATATATTTT
>TRBV7-2|.|TRBJ1-3|few
CASSSRASGNTIYF
TGTGCCAGCAGCTCAAGGGCATCAGGAAACACCATATATTTT
>TRBV7-2|.|TRBJ2-4|many
CASSLSGDWVIQYF
TGTGCCAGCAGCTTATCAGGGGATTGGGTCATTCAGTACTTC
>TRBV3-1|.|TRBJ2-4|many
CASSQGQPAKNIQYF
TGTGCCAGCAGCCAGGGACAACCAGCCAAAAACATTCAGTACTTC
>TRBV29-1|TRBD1|TRBJ1-3|many
CSVQGSSGNTIYF
TGCAGCGTACAGGGGAGCTCTGGAAACACCATATATTTT
>TRBV7-2|.|TRBJ2-7|many
CASSSQLISYEQYF
TGTGCCAGCAGCTCGCAGCTGATATCCTACGAGCAGTACTTC
>TRBV6-1|.|TRBJ2-7|many
CASIRTLTYEQYF
TGTGCCAGCATAAGGACCCTTACCTACGAGCAGTACTTC
>TRBV9|TRBD1|TRBJ1-1|few
CASSPRTGGLSTEAFF
TGTGCCAGCAGCCCTAGGACAGGGGGCCTCAGCACTGAAGCTTTCTTT